Below, 15 T cell receptor beta chains from the same sample are listed, as sequenced in a study of molecular identifiers for immune sequencing clone quantification. MiXCR was run by TCRdb on the PCR reads, yielding one entry per CDR3 protein. The repertoire holds 60,000 to 70,000 distinct CDR3 sequences, with over 15% as singletons. Sequencing was done on a sample of naive CD8+ T cells from blood, with Jurkat cell RNA spiked in. Subset indicated: FACS-sorted CD8+CD4-CCR7+CD45RA+ naive T cells. These receptors originate from a human donor in good health. Some libraries in this study had Jurkat cell RNA spiked in.

The chain recombines TRBV11-2 with TRBJ2-2; TRBD1 agrees at 10 bases. CDR3 length: 16 amino acids. The junction had 7 bases not matched to a gene; V was cut back by 5 bases and J by 4 bases. Germline assignment: CDR1 SGHAT and CDR2 FQNNGV. CDR3 loop: CASSRSRTGGTGELFF. For the CDR3, the DNA is TGTGCCAGCAGCCGAAGTCGGACAGGGGGCACCGGGGAGCTGTTTTTT. The full variable domain, its missing parts supplied by reference TRBV11-2 and TRBJ2-2, is EAGVAQSPRYKIIEKRQSVAFWCNPISGHATLYWYQQILGQGPKLLIQFQNNGVVDDSQLPKDRFSAERLKGVDSTLKIQPAKLEDSAVYLCASSRSRTGGTGELFFGEGSRLTVL.

V is TRBV10-3 and J is TRBJ1-1; D is unresolved. The V end lost 6 bases, the J end lost 5 bases, and 10 bases lay between the germline ends. The CDR3 has 12 amino acids. Germline V gene lookup returns CDR1 ENHRY and CDR2 SYGVKD. CDR3 bases: TGTGCCATCAGCGCCGGTGGGACTGAAGCTTTCTTT. Its translation is CAISAGGTEAFF.

Details on this clonotype: This sequence may be a read error, since a much larger clone differs from it by one base. The missing conserved phenylalanine or tryptophan at the end of this CDR3 makes a read error likely. V is TRBV7-9 and J is TRBJ2-3; D possibly corresponds to TRBD2 (6 bases). Trimming cost V 1 base and J 0 bases, with 14 bases left between them. CDR1 and CDR2 from the germline V gene are SEHNR and FQNEAQ (reference sequence). This CDR3 has 17 residues. The CDR3 sequence: CASSLGLGGASTDTQYS. CDR3 sequence (DNA): TGTGCCAGCAGCTTAGGTTTGGGGGGAGCTAGCACAGATACGCAGTATTCT.

This clonotype was seen repeatedly, ten times or more. This chain links TRBV6-1 with TRBJ2-3; TRBD2 matches at 13 bases. The V gene end was trimmed by 5 bases and the J gene end by 4 bases; junction bases not matched to a gene: 3. This CDR3 is 15 amino acids long. Per the germline V gene, CDR1 is MNHNS and CDR2 is SASEGT. CDR3 amino acids: CASSRLAGGSDTQYF. The CDR3, as DNA: TGTGCCAGCAGTAGACTAGCGGGAGGTTCAGATACGCAGTATTTT.

On this clonotype: At one boundary the junction diverges from the germline segment, which might be a read error. J is TRBJ2-2 and V is TRBV11-2; D is possibly TRBD2 (5 bases). The germline CDR1 and CDR2 sequences are SGHAT and FQNNGV. The CDR3 sequence is 16 residues long. The CDR3 here is CASSLGAPLDTGELLF. DNA for the CDR3: TGTGCCAGCAGCTTAGGTGCGCCCCTTGACACCGGGGAGCTGCTTTTT.

The sample holds many counts of this clonotype. The J gene is TRBJ2-1, the V gene TRBV6-2 or TRBV6-3; 8 bases match TRBD2. CDR1 and CDR2 (germline): MNHEY, SVGEGT. The CDR3 consists of 15 residues. The junction had 9 bases not matched to a gene; V was cut back by 4 bases and J by 7 bases. The CDR3 DNA is TGTGCCAGCAGTTGGCGGGAGGTCGTCGGGAATGAGCAGTTCTTC. Translation: CASSWREVVGNEQFF.

There are many counts of this clonotype. The J gene is TRBJ2-1, the V gene TRBV7-8, with 7 bases lining up with TRBD2. J was trimmed by 6 bases and V by 5 bases; bases with no gene match: 10. The CDR3 loop spans 15 amino acids. The germline V gene encodes CDR1 SGHVS and CDR2 FQNEAQ. In nucleotides, the CDR3 is TGTGCCAGCAGCGAAATCCGGGACTACTTCAATGAGCAGTTCTTC. Its protein is CASSEIRDYFNEQFF.

This clonotype has ten or more counts. This rearrangement joins TRBV7-6 to TRBJ1-6; no firm D call. V was pared by 1 base and J by 7 bases, with 5 bases between. The CDR3 is 13 amino acids. CDR1 is SGHVS, CDR2 FNYEAQ, per germline. CDR3 bases: TGTGCCAGCAGCTTAGACCCCAATTCACCCCTCCACTTT. Translated, it gives CASSLDPNSPLHF.

Details on this clonotype: This may be a read error, as it is one base from a much larger clone. The chain has TRBV7-3 and TRBJ1-2; unclear D gene. The ends were cut back, 2 bases at V and 1 base at J, with 11 bases in the middle. CDR3 length equals 15 residues. Germline-derived CDR1 and CDR2 are SGHTA and FQGTGA. The CDR3 protein is CASSLVGGSNYGYTF. The CDR3, as DNA: TGTGCCAGCAGCTTAGTGGGCGGTAGTAACTATGGCTACACCTTC.

This clonotype was detected many times. The V and J genes are TRBV23-1 and TRBJ2-7; D may be TRBD1 or TRBD2 (5 bases each). TRBV23-1 is recorded as an ORF, its role being uncertain. CDR3 length: 13 residues. V shed 8 bases and J shed 5 bases, with 16 bases lying between them. In nucleotides, the CDR3 is TGCGCCAGCCGCCGGGGTTGGGGGAACGAGCAGTACTTC. It yields the protein CASRRGWGNEQYF.

This chain joins TRBV12-5 and TRBJ2-2; TRBD2 matches at 11 bases. This CDR3 has 15 residues. Germline CDR1 LGHNT, CDR2 FRNRAP. J gave up 6 bases and V 1 base, and 1 base lay outside the gene matches. The CDR3 DNA reads TGTGCTAGTGGTTTGGGACTAGCGGGACCCGGGGAGCTGTTTTTT. It specifies CASGLGLAGPGELFF.

This clonotype was observed at least ten times. The V and J genes are TRBV4-2 and TRBJ1-5; D call uncertain. This CDR3 is 16 amino acids long. V was pared by 1 base and J by 0 bases, with 10 bases between. Germline CDR1 is LGHNA and CDR2 is YNFKEQ. The CDR3, as DNA: TGTGCCAGCAGCCAAGTGTCCCCATATAGCAATCAGCCCCAGCATTTT. Its translation is CASSQVSPYSNQPQHF.

The chain has TRBV2 and TRBJ2-1; weak D call: TRBD1 (6 bases). This CDR3 has 13 residues. V dropped 7 bases and J dropped 6 bases, with 13 bases sitting between them. Germline-derived CDR1 and CDR2 are SNHLY and FYNNEI. The CDR3 DNA reads TGTGCCAGCAAAGAAGAAGGGGGCAATGAGCAGTTCTTC. It codes for CASKEEGGNEQFF.

The table lists this clonotype with many counts. The rearrangement links TRBV11-1 to TRBJ2-1; no reliable D call. This CDR3 region has 17 residues. The ends were cut back, 3 bases at V and 0 bases at J, with 15 bases in the middle. CDR1 is SGHAT, CDR2 FQDESV, per germline (reference sequence). The CDR3 sequence: CASSFFVGLNSYNEQFF. CDR3 nucleotide sequence: TGTGCCAGCAGCTTTTTTGTAGGGCTGAACTCCTACAATGAGCAGTTCTTC.

This clonotype was counted a few times. The chain uses TRBV27 and TRBJ1-2; tentative D call: TRBD1 (6 bases). Trimming shortened V by 5 bases and J by 2 bases, and 18 bases separated the two germline ends. In germline, CDR1 is MNHEY, CDR2 SMNVEV (reference sequence). The CDR3 length is 16 residues. The CDR3 nucleotides read TGTGCCAGCAGTCAGTCCTGGGACAACGAAAACTATGGCTACACCTTC. It codes for CASSQSWDNENYGYTF.